The subject of this entry is one TCR beta chain. Its antigen is unknown. The authors made TCR beta libraries by quantitative 5'-RACE with molecular barcodes. TCRdb independently ran MiXCR on the 5' RACE reads; one entry per CDR3 protein. This table holds just under 350,000 distinct CDR3 sequences, about 15% found once. The source of the sample is a study of CD8 T cells in ankylosing spondylitis. Findings and caveats of the study: It was reported that disease-linked clones were significantly enriched in matched ankylosing spondylitis synovial fluid. Disease-linked clones were CD8+ and relatively rare in peripheral blood. Prior literature has documented some motif variants in synovial fluid and blood from reactive arthritis.

The V gene lost 5 bases and the J gene lost 8 bases, with 15 bases spanning the gap. CDR1 is LGHDT and CDR2 is YNNKEL in the germline V gene (reference sequence). The CDR3 totals 14 residues. The origin of this receptor is a male donor with ankylosing spondylitis or in good health (not recorded which). The sample consisted of blood, either unsorted or a sorted T cell fraction (not recorded which). The gene calls are TRBV3-1 and TRBJ2-2; D remains ambiguous. The CDR3 bases are TGTGCCAGCAGCTATTCGTTGGCTATAGGGGAGCTGTTTTTT. It yields the protein CASSYSLAIGELFF.